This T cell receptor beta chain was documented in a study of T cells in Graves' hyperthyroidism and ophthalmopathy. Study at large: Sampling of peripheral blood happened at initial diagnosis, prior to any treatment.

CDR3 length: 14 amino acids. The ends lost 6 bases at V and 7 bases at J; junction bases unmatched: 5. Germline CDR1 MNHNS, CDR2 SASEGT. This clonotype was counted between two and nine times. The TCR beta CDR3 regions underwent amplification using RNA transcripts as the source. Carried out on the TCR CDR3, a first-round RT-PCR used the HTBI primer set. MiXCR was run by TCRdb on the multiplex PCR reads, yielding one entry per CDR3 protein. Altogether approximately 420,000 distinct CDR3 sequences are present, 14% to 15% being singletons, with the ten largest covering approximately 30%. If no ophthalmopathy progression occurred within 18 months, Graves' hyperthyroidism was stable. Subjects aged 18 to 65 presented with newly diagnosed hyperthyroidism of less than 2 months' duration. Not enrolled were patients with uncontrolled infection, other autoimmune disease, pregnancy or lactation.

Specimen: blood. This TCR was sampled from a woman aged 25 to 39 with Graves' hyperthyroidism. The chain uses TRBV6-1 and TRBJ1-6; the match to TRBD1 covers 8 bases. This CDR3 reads CASRSGTGNSPLHF. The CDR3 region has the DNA TGTGCCAGCAGATCCGGGACAGGAAATTCACCCCTCCACTTT.